The 3 T cell receptor beta chains below come from one sample, sequenced in a study of cytomegalovirus exposure and HLA in healthy donors. The PCR ran on 60 Vbeta and 13 Jbeta primers. Profiled with immunoSEQ multiplex PCR; TCRdb holds only in-frame clones, not every one. This table has some 130,000 clones, under 85% appearing once. Sequencing input: PBMCs. These TCRs come from a male donor in good health and CMV-seropositive.

This clone is categorized as medium-sized (0.01 to 0.1%). The chain carries TRBV27 and TRBJ1-5; D is undetermined. The CDR3 extends over 12 amino acids. V lost 5 bases to trimming and J lost 4 bases, with 6 bases between them. Germline CDR1 is MNHEY and CDR2 is SMNVEV (reference sequence). The CDR3, as DNA: TGTGCCAGCAGTACGGGGAATCAGCCCCAGCATTTT. Amino acid sequence: CASSTGNQPQHF.

The V call is TRBV5-5, the J call TRBJ2-3, with TRBD2 matching 8 bases. Germline CDR1 SGHKS, CDR2 YYEKEE (reference sequence). The CDR3 length is 14 residues. With 3 bases clipped from V and 4 bases from J, the junction kept 4 bases outside the gene matches. CDR3 region: CASSWTSWADTQYF. CDR3 sequence (DNA): TGTGCCAGCAGCTGGACTAGCTGGGCAGATACGCAGTATTTT. Filled out from reference TRBV5-5 and TRBJ2-3, the complete variable domain reads DAGVTQSPTHLIKTRGQQVTLRCSPISGHKSVSWYQQVLGQGPQFIFQYYEKEERGRGNFPDRFSARQFPNYSSELNVNALLLGDSALYLCASSWTSWADTQYFGPGTRLTVL.

The chain has TRBV29-1 and TRBJ2-7; 7 nucleotides line up with TRBD2. The length of the CDR3 is 12 residues. V gave up 2 bases and J gave up 3 bases; unmatched junction bases: 1. In germline, CDR1 is SQVTM, CDR2 ANQGSEA. The CDR3 sequence is CSVESGNYEQYF. The CDR3 bases are TGCAGCGTTGAAAGCGGGAACTACGAGCAGTACTTC.